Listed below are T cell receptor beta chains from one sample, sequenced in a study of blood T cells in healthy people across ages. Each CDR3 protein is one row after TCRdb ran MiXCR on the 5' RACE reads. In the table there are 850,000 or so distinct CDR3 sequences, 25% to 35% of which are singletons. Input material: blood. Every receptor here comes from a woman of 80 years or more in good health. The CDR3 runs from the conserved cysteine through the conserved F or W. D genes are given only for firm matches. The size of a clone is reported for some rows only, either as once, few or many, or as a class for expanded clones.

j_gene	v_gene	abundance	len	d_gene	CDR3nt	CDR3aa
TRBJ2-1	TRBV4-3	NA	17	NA	TGCGCCAGCAGCCAAGATCTACAGGGTCGTAGCGGCTCTGAGCAGTTCTTC	CASSQDLQGRSGSEQFF
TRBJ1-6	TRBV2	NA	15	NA	TGTGCCAGCAGAAAAGTGGACAGCAATAATTCACCCCTCCACTTT	CASRKVDSNNSPLHF
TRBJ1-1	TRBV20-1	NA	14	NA	TGCAGTGCTAGGGGGGCTAGGGCCGCTTATGACGCTTTCTTT	CSARGARAAYDAFF
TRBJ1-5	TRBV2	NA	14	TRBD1	TGTGCCAGCAGATCCGGGACAGGGAGTTATAAATGGCCTTTT	CASRSGTGSYKWPF
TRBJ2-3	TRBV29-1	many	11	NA	TGCAGCTTCTCGGTGGGAGATACGCAGTATTTT	CSFSVGDTQYF
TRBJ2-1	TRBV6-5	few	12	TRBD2	TGTGCCAGCAGTTCCCAAGCGGGGGGGCCGTTCTTC	CASSSQAGGPFF
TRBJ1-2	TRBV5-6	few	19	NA	TGTGCCAGCCGCTTGAATTACCGGCCGGGTTTAACAACTAACTATGGCTACATCTTC	CASRLNYRPGLTTNYGYIF
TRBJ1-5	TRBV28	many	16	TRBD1	TGTGCCAGCAGGCGCCCGGGACAGGGGAACTGGCAGCCCCAGCATTTT	CASRRPGQGNWQPQHF
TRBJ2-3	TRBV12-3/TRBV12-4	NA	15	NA	TGTGCCAGCAGTTTAAGGGCAGGGCGGCCAGATACGCAGTATTTT	CASSLRAGRPDTQYF
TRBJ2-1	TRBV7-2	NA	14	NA	TGTGCCAGCAGGTTAAGAGGGGGAGGAAATGAGCAGTTCTTC	CASRLRGGGNEQFF
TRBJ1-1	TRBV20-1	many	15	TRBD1	TGCAGTGCTACCGACCCGACAGGGGGCCTCACTGAAGCTTTCTTT	CSATDPTGGLTEAFF
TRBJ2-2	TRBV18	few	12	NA	TGTGCCAGCTCAACAGTCGACGGGGAGCTGTTTTTT	CASSTVDGELFF
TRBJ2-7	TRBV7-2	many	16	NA	TGTGCCAGCAGCTTAGACGGGTCGCTTAACTCCTACGAGCAGTACTTC	CASSLDGSLNSYEQYF
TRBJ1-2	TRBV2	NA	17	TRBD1	TGTGCCAGCCTCGTGATGTTGGGAAGGACAGGGAAAGGCGGCTACACCTTC	CASLVMLGRTGKGGYTF
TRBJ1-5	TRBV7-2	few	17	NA	TGTGCCAGCAGCTTAGTGGGGGGCGCGGATAGTAGACAGCCCCAGCATTTT	CASSLVGGADSRQPQHF
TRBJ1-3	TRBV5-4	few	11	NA	TGTGCCAGCGGCTATGGAAACACCATATATTTT	CASGYGNTIYF